This TCR beta chain was sequenced during a study of T cell responses to AZD1222 COVID-19 vaccine. Overall study: Recipients boosted at about 4 weeks or about 12 weeks are pooled.

This table comes from immunoSEQ multiplex PCR, and its TCRdb copy is limited to in-frame clones, with some not included. The data hold approximately 120,000 clones, with about 88% observed a single time. On this clone: Antigen: not known.

Notes on the study in general: Only 5 or 6 people who got AZD1222 tested seropositive at baseline. Clonal diversity was possibly underestimated, and the donors were mostly white British, with more females. Close to half of spike-specific TCRs reportedly recognize unmutated variant regions.

Germline assignment: CDR1 MDHEN and CDR2 SYDVKM. V was shortened by 5 bases and J by 4 bases, with 9 bases between the two germline ends. The CDR3 length is 13 residues. The chain joins TRBV28 to TRBJ2-1; D uncertain. Sequenced here: peripheral blood, sampled on day 0 of AZD1222 vaccination. The receptor comes from an adult in good health. The CDR3 loop is CASSGGVYNEQFF. The DNA of the CDR3 is TGTGCCAGCAGTGGCGGTGTTTACAATGAGCAGTTCTTC. Full variable domain (missing parts from reference TRBV28 and TRBJ2-1): DVKVTQSSRYLVKRTGEKVFLECVQDMDHENMFWYRQDPGLGLRLIYFSYDVKMKEKGDIPEGYSVSREKKERFSLILESASTNQTSMYLCASSGGVYNEQFFGPGTRLTVL.